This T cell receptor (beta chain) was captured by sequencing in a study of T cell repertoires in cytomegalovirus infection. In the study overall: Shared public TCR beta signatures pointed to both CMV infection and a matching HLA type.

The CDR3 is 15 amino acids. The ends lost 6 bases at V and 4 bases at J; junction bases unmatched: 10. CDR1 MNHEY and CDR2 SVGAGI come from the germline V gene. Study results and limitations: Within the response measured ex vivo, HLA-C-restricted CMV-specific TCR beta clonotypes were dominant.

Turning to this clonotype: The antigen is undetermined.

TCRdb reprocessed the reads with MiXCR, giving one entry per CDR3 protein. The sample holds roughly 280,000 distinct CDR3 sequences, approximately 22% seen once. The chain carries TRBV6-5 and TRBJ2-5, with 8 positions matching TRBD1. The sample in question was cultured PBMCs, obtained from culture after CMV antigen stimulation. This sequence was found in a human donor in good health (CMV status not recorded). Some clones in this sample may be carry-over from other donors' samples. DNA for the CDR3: TGTGCCAGCAGCCGGACAGGGATGACAGGAGAGACCCAGTACTTC. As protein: CASSRTGMTGETQYF.